These 4 T cell receptor beta chains originate from one sample sequenced in a study of shared clonotypes between healthy human individuals. The repertoire was sequenced with immunoSEQ multiplex PCR; TCRdb's copy has only in-frame clones and lacks some. The sample records hundreds of thousands of clones, around 73% being singletons. The sequenced sample was memory CD4+ T cells sorted from blood. As for subset: CD45RA-negative fraction. The receptors derive from a woman in her 30s in good health.

This clone was counted a few times. This chain links TRBV5-1 with TRBJ1-1; possible D gene TRBD1, 5 bases. Per the germline V gene, CDR1 is SGHRS and CDR2 is YFSETQ. Trimming removed 4 bases at V and 4 bases at J, with 11 bases between. This CDR3 spans 13 amino acids. CDR3 coding DNA: TGCGCCAGCAGCCGTCCGGGGGGCACTGAAGCTTTCTTT. This encodes CASSRPGGTEAFF. Complete variable domain (other parts from reference TRBV5-1 and TRBJ1-1): KAGVTQTPRYLIKTRGQQVTLSCSPISGHRSVSWYQQTPGQGLQFLFEYFSETQRNKGNFPGRFSGRQFSNSRSEMNVSTLELGDSALYLCASSRPGGTEAFFGQGTRLTVV.

This chain uses TRBV9 with TRBJ2-4; D assignment may be TRBD1 or TRBD2 (5 bases each). Trimming cost V 0 bases and J 2 bases, with 9 bases left between them. Germline V gene data show CDR1 as SGDLS and CDR2 as YYNGEE. There are 15 residues in the CDR3. The CDR3 DNA is TGTGCCAGCAGCGTAGATGGGGGTACCAAAAACATTCAGTACTTC. It specifies CASSVDGGTKNIQYF. Together with reference TRBV9 and TRBJ2-4, the CDR3 gives the full variable domain: DSGVTQTPKHLITATGQRVTLRCSPRSGDLSVYWYQQSLDQGLQFLIQYYNGEERAKGNILERFSAQQFPDLHSELNLSSLELGDSALYFCASSVDGGTKNIQYFGAGTRLSVL.

CDR3 in DNA: TGTGCCAGCAGTTTAACCCAGGTGGTAGCGGCACAAGAGACCCAGTACTTC. This codes for CASSLTQVVAAQETQYF. The chain employs TRBV27 and TRBJ2-5; weak D call: TRBD2 (6 bases). This CDR3 is 17 amino acids long. Trimming stripped 2 bases from V and 2 bases from J, with 18 bases between. Germline assignment: CDR1 MNHEY and CDR2 SMNVEV (reference sequence).

This chain links TRBV14 with TRBJ2-6; tentative D call: TRBD1 (6 bases). Germline CDR1 reads SGHDN; CDR2 reads FVKESK. The CDR3 totals 16 residues. Trimming stripped 2 bases from V and 2 bases from J, with 10 bases between. The CDR3 DNA sequence: TGTGCCAGCAGCCAATTATACAGGGCTGGGGCCAACGTCCTGACTTTC. Residues: CASSQLYRAGANVLTF.